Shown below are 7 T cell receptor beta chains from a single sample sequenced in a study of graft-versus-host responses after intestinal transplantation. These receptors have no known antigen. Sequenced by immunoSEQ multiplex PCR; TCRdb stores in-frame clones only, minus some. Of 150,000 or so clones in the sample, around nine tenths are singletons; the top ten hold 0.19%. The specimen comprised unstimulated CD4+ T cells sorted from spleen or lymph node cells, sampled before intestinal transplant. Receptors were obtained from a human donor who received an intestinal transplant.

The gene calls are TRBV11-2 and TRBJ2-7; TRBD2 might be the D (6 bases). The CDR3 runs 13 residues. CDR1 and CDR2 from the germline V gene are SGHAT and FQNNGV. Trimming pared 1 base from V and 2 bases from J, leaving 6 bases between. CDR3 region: CASSLGLAYEQYF. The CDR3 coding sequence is TGTGCCAGCAGCTTAGGACTAGCCTACGAGCAGTACTTC. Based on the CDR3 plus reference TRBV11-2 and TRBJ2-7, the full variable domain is EAGVAQSPRYKIIEKRQSVAFWCNPISGHATLYWYQQILGQGPKLLIQFQNNGVVDDSQLPKDRFSAERLKGVDSTLKIQPAKLEDSAVYLCASSLGLAYEQYFGPGTRLTVT.

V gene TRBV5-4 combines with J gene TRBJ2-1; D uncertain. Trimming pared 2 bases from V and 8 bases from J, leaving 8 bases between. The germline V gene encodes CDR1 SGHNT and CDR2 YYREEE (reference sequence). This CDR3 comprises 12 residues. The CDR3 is CASSFTWDEQFF. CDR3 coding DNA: TGTGCCAGCAGCTTTACGTGGGATGAGCAGTTCTTC. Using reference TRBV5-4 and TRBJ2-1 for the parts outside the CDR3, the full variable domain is ETGVTQSPTHLIKTRGQQVTLRCSSQSGHNTVSWYQQALGQGPQFIFQYYREEENGRGNFPPRFSGLQFPNYSSELNVNALELDDSALYLCASSFTWDEQFFGPGTRLTVL.

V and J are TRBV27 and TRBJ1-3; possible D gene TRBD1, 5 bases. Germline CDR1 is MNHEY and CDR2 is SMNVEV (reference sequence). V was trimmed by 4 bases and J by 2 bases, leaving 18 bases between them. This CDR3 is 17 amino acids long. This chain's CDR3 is CASSSLGRGKAGNTIYF. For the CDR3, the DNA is TGTGCCAGCAGTTCACTCGGGCGGGGGAAGGCTGGAAACACCATATATTTT.

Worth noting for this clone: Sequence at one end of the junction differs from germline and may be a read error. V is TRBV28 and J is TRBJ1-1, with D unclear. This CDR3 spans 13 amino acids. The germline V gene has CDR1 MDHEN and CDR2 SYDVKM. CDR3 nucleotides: TGCCGGACCGAAGAGTACATGAACACTGAAGCTTTCTTT. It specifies CRTEEYMNTEAFF.

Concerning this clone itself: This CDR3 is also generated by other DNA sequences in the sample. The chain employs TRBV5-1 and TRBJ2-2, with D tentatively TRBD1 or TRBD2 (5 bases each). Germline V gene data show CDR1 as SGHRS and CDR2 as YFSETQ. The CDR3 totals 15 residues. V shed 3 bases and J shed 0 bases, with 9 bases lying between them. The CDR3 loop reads CASSSGTANTGELFF. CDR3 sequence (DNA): TGCGCCAGCAGCTCCGGGACGGCGAACACCGGGGAGCTGTTTTTT.

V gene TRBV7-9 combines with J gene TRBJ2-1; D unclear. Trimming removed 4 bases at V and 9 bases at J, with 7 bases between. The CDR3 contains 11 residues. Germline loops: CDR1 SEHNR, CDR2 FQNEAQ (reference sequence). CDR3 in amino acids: CASSSGLEQFF. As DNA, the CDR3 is TGTGCCAGCAGCTCCGGTCTTGAGCAGTTCTTC. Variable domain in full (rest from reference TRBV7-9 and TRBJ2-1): DTGVSQNPRHKITKRGQNVTFRCDPISEHNRLYWYRQTLGQGPEFLTYFQNEAQLEKSRLLSDRFSAERPKGSFSTLEIQRTEQGDSAMYLCASSSGLEQFFGPGTRLTVL.

CDR3 loop: CAWSSRTDLAFWTDTQYF. In DNA form, the CDR3 reads TGTGCCTGGAGTTCTAGGACAGATCTAGCTTTCTGGACAGATACGCAGTATTTT. The rearrangement uses TRBV30 and TRBJ2-3; perhaps TRBD1 as D (6 bases). Germline lookup yields CDR1 GTSNPN and CDR2 SVGIG (reference sequence). This CDR3 region has 18 residues. V dropped 2 bases and J dropped 3 bases, with 24 bases sitting between them.